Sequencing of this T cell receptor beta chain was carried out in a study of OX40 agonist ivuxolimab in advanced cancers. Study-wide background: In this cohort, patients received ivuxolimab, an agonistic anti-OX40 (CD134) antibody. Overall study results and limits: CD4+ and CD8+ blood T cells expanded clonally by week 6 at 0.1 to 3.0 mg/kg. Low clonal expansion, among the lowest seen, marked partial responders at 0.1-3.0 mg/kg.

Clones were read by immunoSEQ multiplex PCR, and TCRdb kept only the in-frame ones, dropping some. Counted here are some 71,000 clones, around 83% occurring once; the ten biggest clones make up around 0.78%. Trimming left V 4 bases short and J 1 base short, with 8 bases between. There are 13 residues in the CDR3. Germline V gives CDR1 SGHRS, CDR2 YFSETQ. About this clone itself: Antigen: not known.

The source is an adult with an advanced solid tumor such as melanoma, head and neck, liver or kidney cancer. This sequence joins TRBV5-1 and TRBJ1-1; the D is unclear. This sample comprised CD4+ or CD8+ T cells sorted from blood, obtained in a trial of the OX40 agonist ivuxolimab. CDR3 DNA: TGCGCCAGCAGCCCAGTAGCGAACACTGAAGCTTTCTTT. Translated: CASSPVANTEAFF.